This T cell receptor (beta chain) was obtained from a study of cytomegalovirus exposure and HLA in healthy donors. General study points: Several of the most significant clusters appeared, in a later analysis, to be linked to common viral pathogens. Altogether, around 160 TCR beta chains were recorded as cytomegalovirus-associated. In a later analysis, HLA-associated beta chains showed higher expansion and lower generation probabilities than comparable chains.

PCR used 60 Vbeta primers and 13 Jbeta primers. Assay: immunoSEQ multiplex PCR; the TCRdb copy retains only in-frame clones and omits some. The sample yields some 100,000 clones, approximately 84% seen once. This CDR3 is built from 13 residues. With 4 bases removed from V and 7 bases from J, the gap between germline ends came to 11 bases. Germline V lookup: CDR1 SNHLY, CDR2 FYNNEI. Points on this clone: Its antigen is undetermined.

This chain joins TRBV2 and TRBJ2-1, with D possibly matching TRBD1 (5 bases). The receptor was derived from a girl aged 2-10 years in good health and CMV-seropositive. The sample was PBMCs. The CDR3 coding sequence is TGTGCCAGCAGTGTAACAGGAAAGAATGAGCAGTTCTTC. Translating gives CASSVTGKNEQFF.